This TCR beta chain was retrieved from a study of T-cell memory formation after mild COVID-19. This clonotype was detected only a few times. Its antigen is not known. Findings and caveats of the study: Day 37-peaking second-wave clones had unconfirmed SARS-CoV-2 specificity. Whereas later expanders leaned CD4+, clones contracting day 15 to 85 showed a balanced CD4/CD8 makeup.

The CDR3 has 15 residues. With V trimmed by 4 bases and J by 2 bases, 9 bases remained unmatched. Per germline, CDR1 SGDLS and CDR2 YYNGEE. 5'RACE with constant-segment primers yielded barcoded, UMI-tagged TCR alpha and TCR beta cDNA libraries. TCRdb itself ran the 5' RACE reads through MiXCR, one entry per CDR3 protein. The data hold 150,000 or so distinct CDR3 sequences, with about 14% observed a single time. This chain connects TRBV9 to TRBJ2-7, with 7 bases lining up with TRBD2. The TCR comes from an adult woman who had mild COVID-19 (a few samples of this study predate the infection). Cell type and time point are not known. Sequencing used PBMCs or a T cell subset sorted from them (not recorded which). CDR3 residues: CASSPTSVPTYEQYF. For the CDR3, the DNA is TGTGCCAGCAGCCCTACTAGCGTACCGACCTACGAGCAGTACTTC.